This T cell receptor beta chain was identified in a study of cytomegalovirus exposure and HLA in healthy donors. Study-wide points: There were some public TCRs occurring in many donors, but most TCR sequences were rare. Association with HLA alleles at 0.05 false discovery rate was found for some 18,000 TCR beta sequences in a later analysis.

A multiplex PCR was run with 60 Vbeta primers and 13 Jbeta primers. Using immunoSEQ multiplex PCR, the repertoire was profiled, and TCRdb retains in-frame clones only, with some absent. This sample has 130,000 or so clones; approximately 81% occur once, and the top ten carry under 8.5%. As regards this clone: Its target is unknown.

J was trimmed by 0 bases and V by 2 bases; bases with no gene match: 19. Germline CDR1 reads SGHVT; CDR2 reads SQSDAQ. The CDR3 is made up of 21 amino acids. The sequencing input was PBMCs. V and J are TRBV7-4 and TRBJ2-3, with TRBD1 matching 8 bases. This TCR was sampled from a male donor in good health and CMV-seronegative. CDR3 residues: CASSLIPAVRTGKESTDTQYF. DNA of the CDR3: TGTGCCAGCAGCTTAATACCTGCGGTCCGGACAGGGAAAGAAAGCACAGATACGCAGTATTTT.